This T cell receptor beta chain was sequenced during a study of cytomegalovirus exposure and HLA in healthy donors. J lost 3 bases, V lost 3 bases, and 1 base had no gene match. The length of the CDR3 is 15 residues. Germline V gene data show CDR1 as LGHNA and CDR2 as YNFKEQ. PCR was performed using 60 Vbeta and 13 Jbeta primers. Using immunoSEQ multiplex PCR, the repertoire was profiled, and TCRdb retains in-frame clones only, with some absent. The sample consists of over 100,000 clones, about 72% of them appearing once. Every donor was a healthy person donating bone marrow. The chain employs TRBV4-2 and TRBJ2-5; 13 positions agree with TRBD2. The clonotype was recovered from a female donor in good health and CMV-seronegative. The sequenced sample consisted of PBMCs. CDR3 in DNA: TGTGCCAGCAGCCAGGGGACTAGCGGGAAAGAGACCCAGTACTTC. Encoded protein: CASSQGTSGKETQYF.